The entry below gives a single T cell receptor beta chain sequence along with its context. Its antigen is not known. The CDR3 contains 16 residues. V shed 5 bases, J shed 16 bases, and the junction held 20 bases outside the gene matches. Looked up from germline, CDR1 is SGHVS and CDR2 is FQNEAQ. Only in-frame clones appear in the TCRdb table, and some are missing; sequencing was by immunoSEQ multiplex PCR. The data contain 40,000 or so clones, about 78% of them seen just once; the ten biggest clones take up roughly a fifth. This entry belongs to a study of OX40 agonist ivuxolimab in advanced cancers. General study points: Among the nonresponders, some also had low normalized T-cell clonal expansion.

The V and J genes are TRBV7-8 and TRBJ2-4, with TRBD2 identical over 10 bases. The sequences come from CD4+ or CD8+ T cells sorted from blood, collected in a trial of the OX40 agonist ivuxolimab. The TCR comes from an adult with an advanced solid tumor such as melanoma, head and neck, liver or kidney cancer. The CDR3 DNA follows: TGTGCCAGCAGCCCAAAGCGGGAGGGCCTTTCGACCCTATCATACTTC. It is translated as CASSPKREGLSTLSYF.